One and the same sample provided the 27 T cell receptor beta chains below, sequenced in a study of T cells in Graves' hyperthyroidism and ophthalmopathy. TCR beta CDR3 sequences were amplified from RNA transcripts. First-round RT-PCR of the TCR CDR3 relied on the HTBI primer set. TCRdb processed the multiplex PCR reads anew with MiXCR; each CDR3 protein has one entry. The profile shows 480,000 or so distinct CDR3 sequences, approximately 49% of them singletons. Sequenced sample: peripheral blood or thyroid tissue (not recorded which). Receptor source: an adult woman with Graves' disease, either hyperthyroidism or ophthalmopathy (not recorded which).

This clonotype has a count of ten or more. The chain combines TRBV12-3 or TRBV12-4 with TRBJ2-7; D gene unclear. The V gene lost 5 bases and the J gene lost 6 bases, with 8 bases spanning the gap. CDR3 length: 11 amino acids. The DNA for the CDR3 is TGTGCCAGCAGTGGCGCGGTCGAGCAGTACTTC. It yields the protein CASSGAVEQYF.

This clonotype was picked up a small number of times. The gene calls are TRBV7-9 and TRBJ2-7; TRBD2 aligns across 13 bases. The CDR3 has 15 amino acids. Germline V lookup: CDR1 SEHNR, CDR2 FQNEAQ (reference sequence). With 8 bases clipped from V and 7 bases from J, the junction kept 11 bases outside the gene matches. The CDR3 DNA follows: TGTGCCAGCCGGACTAGCGGGAGCCCGGGCGGGGAGCAGTACTTC. This translates into CASRTSGSPGGEQYF.

Remarks on this clonotype: One end of the junction varies from germline; a read error may be responsible. The chain links TRBV20-1 to TRBJ2-5; 8 nucleotides agree with TRBD2. Germline loops: CDR1 DFQATT, CDR2 SNEGSKA (reference sequence). The CDR3 extends over 12 amino acids. This CDR3 reads CSARAGGALLFF. The CDR3 nucleotides read TGCAGTGCGCGGGCGGGAGGAGCCCTTCTGTTCTTC.

The chain links TRBV4-1 to TRBJ1-6; D remains ambiguous. V lost 0 bases and J lost 7, with 10 bases in between. CDR1 is MGHRA, CDR2 YSYEKL, per germline. The CDR3 is made up of 15 amino acids. CDR3 in amino acids: CASSQERQSNSPLHF. CDR3 bases: TGCGCCAGCAGCCAAGAAAGGCAGTCAAATTCACCCCTCCACTTT.

This clonotype was recorded at least ten times. V usage is TRBV7-9 and J usage is TRBJ1-5; TRBD1 matches at 8 bases. Germline V gene lookup returns CDR1 SEHNR and CDR2 FQNEAQ (reference sequence). This CDR3 comprises 18 residues. V lost 3 bases, J lost 0 bases, and 10 bases stayed unmatched. The CDR3 sequence is CASSLGQDILYSNQPQHF. Written as DNA, the CDR3 is TGTGCCAGCAGCTTGGGACAGGACATACTATATAGCAATCAGCCCCAGCATTTT.

This clonotype was counted at least ten times. The V call is TRBV20-1, the J call TRBJ1-6, with no clear D. This CDR3 spans 15 amino acids. The V gene lost 0 bases and the J gene lost 2 bases, with 8 bases spanning the gap. CDR1 is DFQATT and CDR2 is SNEGSKA in the germline V gene (reference sequence). CDR3 bases: TGCAGTGCTAGAGATGGCGGGGCCTATAATTCACCCCTCCACTTT. This translates into CSARDGGAYNSPLHF.

This clonotype has only a few counts. The rearrangement uses TRBV10-3 and TRBJ1-5, with TRBD1 identical over 9 bases. V shed 9 bases and J 7 bases; nucleotides not matched to a gene: 7. Germline V gene lookup returns CDR1 ENHRY and CDR2 SYGVKD. There are 13 residues in the CDR3. DNA for the CDR3: TGTGCCATTGGGGGACAGGGTGGACAGCCCCAGCATTTT. It specifies CAIGGQGGQPQHF.

This clonotype was observed many times. The J gene is TRBJ2-2, the V gene TRBV10-3; 9 bases align to TRBD2. This CDR3 contains 16 residues. In germline, CDR1 is ENHRY, CDR2 SYGVKD. The V segment lost 4 bases and the J segment 2 bases; nucleotides outside the gene matches: 5. CDR3 region: CAISVGSGGNTGELFF. CDR3 nucleotides: TGTGCCATCAGTGTTGGTAGCGGGGGAAACACCGGGGAGCTGTTTTTT.

V usage is TRBV20-1 and J usage is TRBJ2-7; 14 nucleotides match TRBD2. The CDR3 contains 19 residues. From germline, CDR1 is DFQATT and CDR2 SNEGSKA (reference sequence). V trimming: 3 bases; J trimming: 5 bases; junction bases outside the gene matches: 18. The CDR3 DNA reads TGCAGTGCTAGTGGGGTCCTCTCTGGGACTAGCGGGAGAAAGAACGAGCAGTACTTC. Its translation: CSASGVLSGTSGRKNEQYF.

V gene TRBV2 combines with J gene TRBJ2-7; D unresolved. In germline, CDR1 is SNHLY, CDR2 FYNNEI. The CDR3 extends over 11 amino acids. Between the trimmed V and J ends, which lost 4 bases and 3 bases, there was a span of 4 bases. The CDR3 bases are TGTGCCAGCAGTGGTCACTACGAGCAGTACTTC. It yields the protein CASSGHYEQYF.

The J gene is TRBJ2-5, the V gene TRBV14, with 7 bases lining up with TRBD1. Germline V gene data show CDR1 as SGHDN and CDR2 as FVKESK. The V segment lost 2 bases and the J segment 7 bases; nucleotides outside the gene matches: 7. The CDR3 loop spans 14 amino acids. The CDR3 sequence: CASSQYTGVGTQYF. DNA for the CDR3: TGTGCCAGCAGCCAATACACAGGGGTTGGGACCCAGTACTTC.

This chain uses TRBV3-1 with TRBJ1-4; perhaps TRBD1 as D (5 bases). This CDR3 comprises 16 residues. V lost 1 base and J 4 bases, leaving 13 bases between the germline ends. Germline V gene sequence: CDR1 LGHDT, CDR2 YNNKEL (reference sequence). The CDR3 DNA follows: TGTGCCAGCAGCCAAGGGTTGACAGACCATAATGAAAAACTGTTTTTT. It yields the protein CASSQGLTDHNEKLFF.

The J gene is TRBJ2-5, the V gene TRBV2, with D perhaps matching TRBD2 (5 bases). Looked up from germline, CDR1 is SNHLY and CDR2 is FYNNEI. Trimming removed 6 bases from V and 5 bases from J, with 13 bases in between. The CDR3 totals 13 residues. This CDR3 is CASRSLEAETQYF. Here the CDR3 DNA reads TGTGCCAGCAGGTCCCTGGAGGCGGAGACCCAGTACTTC.

This clonotype was counted between two and nine times. The rearrangement uses TRBV4-1 and TRBJ2-6; D may match TRBD1 or TRBD2 (5 bases each). The CDR3 sequence is 20 residues long. The V gene's germline CDR1 is MGHRA and CDR2 YSYEKL. Trimming shortened V by 0 bases and J by 0 bases, and 18 bases separated the two germline ends. The CDR3 reads CASSQDGVGTTLSGANVLTF. Written as DNA, the CDR3 is TGCGCCAGCAGCCAAGATGGGGTCGGGACCACCCTCTCTGGGGCCAACGTCCTGACTTTC.

The gene calls are TRBV29-1 and TRBJ2-1; D is possibly TRBD1 (6 bases). Trimming removed 3 bases from V and 4 bases from J, with 22 bases in between. Germline CDR1 and CDR2: SQVTM and ANQGSEA. The CDR3 contains 17 residues. CDR3 sequence: CSVEVRGSRLAYNEQFF. The CDR3 coding sequence is TGCAGCGTTGAGGTCAGGGGAAGTAGGTTAGCATACAATGAGCAGTTCTTC.

This clonotype came up a few times. This may stem from a read error, because a much larger clone lies one nucleotide away. The rearrangement links TRBV7-8 to TRBJ2-2, with D perhaps TRBD1 or TRBD2 (5 bases each). CDR3 length equals 18 residues. The germline gives CDR1 SGHVS, CDR2 FQNEAQ. This chain's CDR3 is CAGSPTGLDFANTGELFF. CDR3 sequence (DNA): TGTGCCGGCAGCCCCACAGGACTCGATTTTGCGAACACCGGGGAGCTGTTTTTT.

V is TRBV6-5 and J is TRBJ1-2; 8 bases align to TRBD1. Germline lookup yields CDR1 MNHEY and CDR2 SVGAGI. V dropped 2 bases and J dropped 6; count of bases not matched to a gene: 8. This CDR3 is built from 15 residues. The CDR3 region is CASSYPGQDFDGYTF. The CDR3 DNA follows: TGTGCCAGCAGTTACCCGGGACAGGACTTTGATGGCTACACCTTC.

This chain uses TRBV14 with TRBJ1-1, with D possibly TRBD1 on 5 matching bases. The germline gives CDR1 SGHDN, CDR2 FVKESK. V gave up 3 bases and J gave up 1 base, with 18 bases separating them. This CDR3 has 17 amino acids. The CDR3 DNA reads as TGTGCCAGCAGCCATGCTAGGCAGGGCAAACCGAACACTGAAGCTTTCTTT. This gives the protein CASSHARQGKPNTEAFF.

The V and J genes are TRBV7-9 and TRBJ2-7; a possible D gene is TRBD2 (5 bases). The CDR3 has 13 amino acids. V shed 5 bases and J shed 5 bases, with 13 bases lying between them. CDR1 is SEHNR, CDR2 FQNEAQ, per germline (reference sequence). The CDR3 sequence is CASSPGLLHEQYF. Here the CDR3 DNA reads TGTGCCAGCAGCCCGGGATTACTCCACGAGCAGTACTTC.

The V call is TRBV6-5, the J call TRBJ1-1; maybe TRBD1 (5 bases). The CDR3 has 14 amino acids. The germline V and J ends were trimmed by 2 bases and 8 bases, with 15 bases remaining between them. The germline CDR1 and CDR2 sequences are MNHEY and SVGAGI. The CDR3 reads CASSYKGQRVEAFF. DNA of the CDR3: TGTGCCAGCAGTTACAAGGGGCAGAGGGTGGAAGCTTTCTTT.

This clonotype was observed many times. The chain joins TRBV29-1 to TRBJ2-7, with D possibly matching TRBD2 (6 bases). The germline V and J ends were trimmed by 7 bases and 7 bases, with 14 bases remaining between them. Germline CDR1 reads SQVTM; CDR2 reads ANQGSEA. This CDR3 contains 11 residues. CDR3 in DNA: TGCAGCGGGGGTGAGGGGAGGGAGCAGTACTTC. Translation gives CSGGEGREQYF.

This clonotype came up a few times. The chain employs TRBV7-6 and TRBJ1-1; 8 bases map to TRBD1. V dropped 5 bases and J dropped 1; count of bases not matched to a gene: 9. Per germline, CDR1 SGHVS and CDR2 FNYEAQ. This CDR3 is 16 amino acids long. The CDR3 is CASSPGQGQANTEAFF. The CDR3 DNA reads TGTGCCAGCAGCCCCGGACAGGGACAGGCGAACACTGAAGCTTTCTTT.

This clonotype was recorded at least ten times. The chain combines TRBV7-3 with TRBJ2-2; possibly TRBD1 or TRBD2 for D (5 bases each). Per germline, CDR1 SGHTA and CDR2 FQGTGA. Trimming shortened V by 2 bases and J by 6 bases, and 7 bases separated the two germline ends. The CDR3 totals 13 residues. CDR3 in amino acids: CASSLVGPGELFF. The DNA for the CDR3 is TGTGCCAGCAGCTTAGTGGGACCCGGGGAGCTGTTTTTT. The full variable domain, in which reference TRBV7-3 and TRBJ2-2 provide the parts outside the CDR3, is GAGVSQTPSNKVTEKGKYVELRCDPISGHTALYWYRQSLGQGPEFLIYFQGTGAADDSGLPNDRFFAVRPEGSVSTLKIQRTERGDSAVYLCASSLVGPGELFFGEGSRLTVL.

V usage is TRBV7-2 and J usage is TRBJ2-7; D is ambiguous. CDR1 SGHTA and CDR2 FQGNSA come from the germline V gene. The V end lost 6 bases, the J end lost 2 bases, and 20 bases lay between the germline ends. The CDR3 runs 16 residues. The CDR3 sequence is CASSEVAPWVPYEQYF. The CDR3 DNA reads TGTGCCAGCAGTGAAGTGGCCCCATGGGTCCCCTACGAGCAGTACTTC. The full variable domain, its missing parts supplied by reference TRBV7-2 and TRBJ2-7, is GAGVSQSPSNKVTEKGKDVELRCDPISGHTALYWYRQSLGQGLEFLIYFQGNSAPDKSGLPSDRFSAERTGGSVSTLTIQRTQQEDSAVYLCASSEVAPWVPYEQYFGPGTRLTVT.

This clonotype appeared many times. The CDR3: CSASAPSGGGYEQYF. The DNA of the CDR3 is TGCAGTGCTAGTGCCCCTAGCGGGGGGGGGTACGAGCAGTACTTC. The J gene is TRBJ2-7, the V gene TRBV20-1; 12 bases align to TRBD2. This CDR3 region has 15 residues. Germline CDR1 DFQATT, CDR2 SNEGSKA (reference sequence). J was trimmed by 4 bases and V by 3 bases; bases with no gene match: 7.

V usage is TRBV10-3 and J usage is TRBJ1-4, with D perhaps matching TRBD1 (5 bases). CDR1 and CDR2 (germline): ENHRY, SYGVKD. CDR3 length: 14 amino acids. Trimming took 0 bases from V and 11 from J, leaving 13 bases between them. CDR3 loop: CAISESVREGKLFF. CDR3 nucleotide sequence: TGTGCCATCAGTGAGTCGGTGCGGGAGGGGAAACTGTTTTTT.

This clonotype came up many times. The CDR3 loop is CASSTNRLNTEAFF. DNA of the CDR3: TGTGCCAGCAGTACCAACCGCCTGAACACTGAAGCTTTCTTT. The genes are TRBV6-2 or TRBV6-3 and TRBJ1-1; D gene uncertain. The CDR3 runs to 14 residues. Germline loops: CDR1 MNHEY, CDR2 SVGEGT. Trimming cost V 5 bases and J 0 bases, with 10 bases left between them.